Listed below are T cell receptor beta chains from one sample, sequenced in a study of blood T cell repertoires in COVID-19. Measured with immunoSEQ multiplex PCR; TCRdb has only the in-frame clones, and not every one. The sample yields around 180,000 clones, under 85% seen once. Material for sequencing was peripheral blood. These receptors originate from a human donor in a cohort sampled during active COVID-19. CDR3s include the opening cysteine and the closing phenylalanine or tryptophan. The order of the fields is J gene, D gene, V gene, clone size, CDR3 protein, CDR3 DNA. The D gene is left open where the match is weak. Size values are once, few and many counts, or a class for expanded clones, and some rows have none.

J gene: TRBJ1-1; D gene: TRBD1; V gene: TRBV7-2; clone size: NA; CDR3 protein: CASSLAGTAEAFF; CDR3 DNA: TGTGCCAGCAGCTTAGCGGGGACAGCTGAAGCTTTCTTT
J gene: TRBJ2-7; D gene: TRBD1; V gene: TRBV6-5; clone size: NA; CDR3 protein: CASRSGGDYEQYF; CDR3 DNA: TGTGCCAGCAGATCAGGGGGAGACTACGAGCAGTACTTC
J gene: TRBJ2-2; D gene: NA; V gene: TRBV10-3; clone size: NA; CDR3 protein: CAISARATGELFF; CDR3 DNA: TGTGCCATCAGTGCCAGGGCCACCGGGGAGCTGTTTTTT
J gene: TRBJ2-7; D gene: TRBD1; V gene: TRBV5-1; clone size: NA; CDR3 protein: CASSLGFWTGSYEQYF; CDR3 DNA: TGCGCCAGCAGCTTGGGTTTCTGGACAGGGTCTTACGAGCAGTACTTC
J gene: TRBJ1-5; D gene: NA; V gene: TRBV15; clone size: NA; CDR3 protein: CATSRIPQDSNQPQHF; CDR3 DNA: TGTGCCACCAGCAGGATCCCACAGGATAGCAATCAGCCCCAGCATTTT
J gene: TRBJ1-1; D gene: NA; V gene: TRBV27; clone size: NA; CDR3 protein: CASSQRGGGRTEAFF; CDR3 DNA: TGTGCCAGCAGTCAGAGGGGCGGGGGTCGTACTGAAGCTTTCTTT
J gene: TRBJ1-2; D gene: TRBD1; V gene: TRBV7-3; clone size: NA; CDR3 protein: CASSLTSGGNYGYTF; CDR3 DNA: TGTGCCAGCAGCTTAACTTCAGGGGGCAACTATGGCTACACCTTC
J gene: TRBJ2-1; D gene: TRBD2; V gene: TRBV19; clone size: NA; CDR3 protein: CASSQLAGGYNEQFF; CDR3 DNA: TGTGCCAGTAGTCAACTAGCGGGGGGTTACAATGAGCAGTTCTTC
J gene: TRBJ1-1; D gene: NA; V gene: TRBV4-1; clone size: NA; CDR3 protein: CASSPRTAGRTEAFF; CDR3 DNA: TGCGCCAGCAGCCCCCGGACAGCCGGGCGGACTGAAGCTTTCTTT
J gene: TRBJ2-7; D gene: TRBD2; V gene: TRBV5-1; clone size: few; CDR3 protein: CASSITLAGSSYEQYF; CDR3 DNA: TGCGCCAGCAGCATCACCCTAGCGGGGTCTTCCTACGAGCAGTACTTC
J gene: TRBJ2-5; D gene: TRBD2; V gene: TRBV12-3/TRBV12-4; clone size: NA; CDR3 protein: CASLAGGDETQYF; CDR3 DNA: TGTGCCAGCTTAGCGGGGGGGGATGAGACCCAGTACTTC
J gene: TRBJ2-1; D gene: TRBD2; V gene: TRBV6-5; clone size: few; CDR3 protein: CASSRSGGAYNEQFF; CDR3 DNA: TGTGCCAGCAGTCGTAGCGGGGGGGCTTACAATGAGCAGTTCTTC
J gene: TRBJ1-2; D gene: TRBD1; V gene: TRBV5-6; clone size: NA; CDR3 protein: CASSLGPLQGAPSYGYTF; CDR3 DNA: TGTGCCAGCAGCTTGGGACCCCTACAGGGGGCGCCGAGCTATGGCTACACCTTC
J gene: TRBJ2-2; D gene: TRBD1; V gene: TRBV19; clone size: NA; CDR3 protein: CASSTYGQVNTGELFF; CDR3 DNA: TGTGCCAGTAGTACGTACGGACAGGTGAACACCGGGGAGCTGTTTTTT
J gene: TRBJ1-1; D gene: TRBD1; V gene: TRBV7-9; clone size: NA; CDR3 protein: CASSLPAGGTTEAFF; CDR3 DNA: TGTGCCAGCAGCTTACCGGCAGGGGGAACCACTGAAGCTTTCTTT
J gene: TRBJ1-6; D gene: NA; V gene: TRBV4-1; clone size: NA; CDR3 protein: CASSPKQSSYNSPLHF; CDR3 DNA: TGCGCCAGCAGCCCAAAACAGAGCTCCTATAATTCACCCCTCCACTTT
J gene: TRBJ2-5; D gene: TRBD2; V gene: TRBV15; clone size: NA; CDR3 protein: CATSSLTSGGPKETQYF; CDR3 DNA: TGTGCCACCAGCAGTCTAACTAGCGGGGGACCCAAAGAGACCCAGTACTTC
J gene: TRBJ2-2; D gene: TRBD2; V gene: TRBV4-2; clone size: NA; CDR3 protein: CASSQGLGTTVPSNTGELFF; CDR3 DNA: TGTGCCAGCAGCCAAGGGCTTGGGACTACCGTACCCTCGAACACCGGGGAGCTGTTTTTT
J gene: TRBJ2-3; D gene: TRBD1; V gene: TRBV19; clone size: NA; CDR3 protein: CASSIATGGLDTQYF; CDR3 DNA: TGTGCCAGTAGCATCGCGACAGGGGGCTTGGATACGCAGTATTTT
J gene: TRBJ2-5; D gene: TRBD2; V gene: TRBV3-1/TRBV3-2; clone size: NA; CDR3 protein: CASSQVLTSGGAIRRETQYF; CDR3 DNA: TGTGCCAGCAGCCAAGTTCTAACAAGCGGGGGGGCGATTCGTCGAGAGACCCAGTACTTC
J gene: TRBJ1-1; D gene: TRBD1; V gene: TRBV2; clone size: NA; CDR3 protein: CASSLQGARFMNTEAFF; CDR3 DNA: TGTGCCAGCAGCCTACAGGGGGCGCGGTTTATGAACACTGAAGCTTTCTTT
J gene: TRBJ2-6; D gene: NA; V gene: TRBV18; clone size: NA; CDR3 protein: CASSPSSRSGANVLTF; CDR3 DNA: TGTGCCAGCTCACCAAGTAGCCGCTCTGGGGCCAACGTCCTGACTTTC
J gene: TRBJ1-1; D gene: TRBD1; V gene: TRBV30; clone size: NA; CDR3 protein: CAWTKTGDGTEAFF; CDR3 DNA: TGTGCCTGGACTAAGACAGGGGATGGCACTGAAGCTTTCTTT
J gene: TRBJ2-7; D gene: NA; V gene: TRBV15; clone size: NA; CDR3 protein: CATSGLEEGSRWGEQYF; CDR3 DNA: TGTGCCACCAGCGGCCTAGAGGAGGGGAGTAGGTGGGGCGAGCAGTACTTC
J gene: TRBJ1-1; D gene: TRBD1; V gene: TRBV9; clone size: NA; CDR3 protein: CASSPSGQGDTEAFF; CDR3 DNA: TGTGCCAGCAGCCCATCGGGACAGGGTGACACTGAAGCTTTCTTT
J gene: TRBJ2-7; D gene: NA; V gene: TRBV6-1; clone size: NA; CDR3 protein: CASSDSRQYF; CDR3 DNA: TGTGCCAGCAGTGATAGCCGGCAGTACTTC
J gene: TRBJ2-7; D gene: NA; V gene: TRBV5-1; clone size: NA; CDR3 protein: CASSLGAPWEQYF; CDR3 DNA: TGCGCCAGCAGCTTGGGGGCCCCGTGGGAGCAGTACTTC
J gene: TRBJ2-7; D gene: TRBD2; V gene: TRBV7-9; clone size: few; CDR3 protein: CASGPGTSFYEQYF; CDR3 DNA: TGTGCCAGCGGCCCGGGGACTAGTTTCTACGAGCAGTACTTC
J gene: TRBJ1-2; D gene: TRBD1; V gene: TRBV19; clone size: NA; CDR3 protein: CASSKIGTDYGYTF; CDR3 DNA: TGTGCCAGTAGTAAAATTGGGACAGACTATGGCTACACCTTC
J gene: TRBJ1-1; D gene: NA; V gene: TRBV21-1; clone size: NA; CDR3 protein: CASSKGRVQFNTEAFF; CDR3 DNA: TGTGCCAGCAGCAAAGGGAGGGTACAGTTCAACACTGAAGCTTTCTTT
J gene: TRBJ1-1; D gene: TRBD1; V gene: TRBV18; clone size: NA; CDR3 protein: CASSPPTGVNTEAFF; CDR3 DNA: TGTGCCAGCTCACCACCCACAGGGGTTAACACTGAAGCTTTCTTT
J gene: TRBJ2-5; D gene: TRBD1; V gene: TRBV11-1; clone size: NA; CDR3 protein: CASSLTTGREEETQYF; CDR3 DNA: TGTGCCAGCAGCTTAACGACAGGGCGTGAGGAAGAGACCCAGTACTTC
J gene: TRBJ1-2; D gene: TRBD1; V gene: TRBV5-4; clone size: NA; CDR3 protein: CASSWDRQHYGYTF; CDR3 DNA: TGTGCCAGCAGCTGGGACAGGCAACACTATGGCTACACCTTC
J gene: TRBJ1-2; D gene: TRBD1; V gene: TRBV9; clone size: NA; CDR3 protein: CASSLGQELANYGYTF; CDR3 DNA: TGTGCCAGCAGCCTAGGACAGGAACTAGCTAACTATGGCTACACCTTC
J gene: TRBJ1-6; D gene: TRBD1; V gene: TRBV7-6; clone size: NA; CDR3 protein: CASSLLEGQANSPLHF; CDR3 DNA: TGTGCCAGCAGCTTATTAGAGGGACAGGCAAATTCACCCCTCCACTTT